This T cell receptor beta chain was profiled in a study of T cell responses to AZD1222 COVID-19 vaccine. Study in general: It was second doses at about 4 or about 12 weeks that were pooled.

Repertoires were generated with immunoSEQ multiplex PCR, while TCRdb's copy carries only in-frame clones and drops some. This sample has approximately 150,000 clones, with 85% to 90% found just once. Study results and limitations: Just a handful of people given AZD1222 tested seropositive at baseline. Increased Spike-specific TCR breadth and depth were observed after two AZD1222 doses. In a largely white British group with more females than males, clonal diversity was possibly underestimated.

In regard to this clone: The antigen is not known.

This specimen consisted of peripheral blood, obtained on day 0 of AZD1222 vaccination. This sequence originates from an adult in good health.

The CDR3 DNA reads TGTGCCAGCAGTACCCCAGGGGGCACCTCCCGGCCCCAGCATTTT. This gives the protein CASSTPGGTSRPQHF. The chain couples TRBV28 to TRBJ1-5; 8 nucleotides match TRBD1. The CDR3 is 15 amino acids. The V gene end was trimmed by 5 bases and the J gene end by 9 bases; junction bases not matched to a gene: 12. Germline V gives CDR1 MDHEN, CDR2 SYDVKM.